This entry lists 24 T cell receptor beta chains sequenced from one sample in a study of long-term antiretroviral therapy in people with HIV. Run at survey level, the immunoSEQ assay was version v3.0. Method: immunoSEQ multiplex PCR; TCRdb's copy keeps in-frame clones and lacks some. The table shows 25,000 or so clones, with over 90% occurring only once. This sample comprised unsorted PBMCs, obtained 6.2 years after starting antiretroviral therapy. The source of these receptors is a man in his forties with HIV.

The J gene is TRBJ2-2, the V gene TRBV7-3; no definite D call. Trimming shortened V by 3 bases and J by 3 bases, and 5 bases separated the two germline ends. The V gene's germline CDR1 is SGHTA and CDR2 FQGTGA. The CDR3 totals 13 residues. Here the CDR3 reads CASSLVDTGELFF. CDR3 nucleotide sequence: TGTGCCAGCAGCTTGGTGGACACCGGGGAGCTGTTTTTT.

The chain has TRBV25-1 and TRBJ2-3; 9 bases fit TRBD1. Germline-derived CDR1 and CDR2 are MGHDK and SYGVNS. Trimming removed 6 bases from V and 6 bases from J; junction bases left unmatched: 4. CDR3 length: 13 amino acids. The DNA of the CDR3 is TGTGCCAGCAGCGGGACAGGGAGGGATACGCAGTATTTT. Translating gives CASSGTGRDTQYF.

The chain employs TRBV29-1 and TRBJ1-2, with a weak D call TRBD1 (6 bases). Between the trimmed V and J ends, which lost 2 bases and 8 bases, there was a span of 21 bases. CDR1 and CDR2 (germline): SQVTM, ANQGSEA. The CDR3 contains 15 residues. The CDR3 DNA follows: TGCAGCGTTGAAAGACAGGAATGGGCTAAGAGGGGCTACACCTTC. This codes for CSVERQEWAKRGYTF.

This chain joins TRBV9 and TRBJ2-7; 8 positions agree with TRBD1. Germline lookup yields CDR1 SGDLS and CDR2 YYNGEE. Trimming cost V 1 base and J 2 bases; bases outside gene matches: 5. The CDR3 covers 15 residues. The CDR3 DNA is TGTGCCAGCAGCGTATCCGTACAGGGGGCCTACGAGCAGTACTTC. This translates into CASSVSVQGAYEQYF.

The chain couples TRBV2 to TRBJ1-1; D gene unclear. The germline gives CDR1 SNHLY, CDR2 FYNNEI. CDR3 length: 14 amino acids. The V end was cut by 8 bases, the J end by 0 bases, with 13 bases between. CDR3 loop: CASLSVTVNTEAFF. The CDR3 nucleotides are TGTGCCAGCCTGTCGGTCACGGTGAACACTGAAGCTTTCTTT.

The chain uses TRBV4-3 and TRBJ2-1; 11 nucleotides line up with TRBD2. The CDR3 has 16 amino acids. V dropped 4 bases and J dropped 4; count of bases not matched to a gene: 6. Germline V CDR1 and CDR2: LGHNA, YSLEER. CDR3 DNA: TGCGCCAGCAGCCCCTCCGGGACTAGCGGATACAATGAGCAGTTCTTC. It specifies CASSPSGTSGYNEQFF.

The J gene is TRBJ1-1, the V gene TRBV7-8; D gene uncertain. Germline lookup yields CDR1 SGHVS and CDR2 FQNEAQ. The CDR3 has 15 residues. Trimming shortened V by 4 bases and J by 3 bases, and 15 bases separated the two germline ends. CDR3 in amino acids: CASSSRAGADTEAFF. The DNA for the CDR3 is TGTGCCAGCAGCTCGAGGGCAGGAGCTGACACTGAAGCTTTCTTT.

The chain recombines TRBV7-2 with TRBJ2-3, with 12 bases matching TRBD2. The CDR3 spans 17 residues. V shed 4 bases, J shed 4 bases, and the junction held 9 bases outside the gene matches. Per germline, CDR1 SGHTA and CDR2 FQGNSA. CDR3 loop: CASSSLAGGLGADTQYF. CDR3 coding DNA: TGTGCCAGCAGCTCCCTAGCGGGAGGGCTCGGGGCAGATACGCAGTATTTT.

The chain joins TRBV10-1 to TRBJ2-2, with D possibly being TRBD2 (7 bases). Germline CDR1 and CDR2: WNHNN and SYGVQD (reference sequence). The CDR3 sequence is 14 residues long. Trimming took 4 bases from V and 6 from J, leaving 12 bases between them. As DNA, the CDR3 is TGCGCCAGCAGTGGTGGGGGGGCATCCGGGGAGCTGTTTTTT. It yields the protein CASSGGGASGELFF.

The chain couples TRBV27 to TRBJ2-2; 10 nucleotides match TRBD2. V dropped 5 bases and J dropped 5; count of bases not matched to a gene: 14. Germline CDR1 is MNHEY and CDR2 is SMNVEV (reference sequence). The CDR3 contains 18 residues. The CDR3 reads CASSPHFASGRGTGELFF. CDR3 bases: TGTGCCAGCAGTCCTCACTTCGCTAGCGGGAGAGGAACCGGGGAGCTGTTTTTT.

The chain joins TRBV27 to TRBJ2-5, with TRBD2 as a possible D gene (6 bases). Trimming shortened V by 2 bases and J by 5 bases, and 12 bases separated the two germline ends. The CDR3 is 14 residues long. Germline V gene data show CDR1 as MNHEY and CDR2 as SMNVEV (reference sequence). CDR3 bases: TGTGCCAGCAGTTTAGCGGGTCGGGGGGAGACCCAGTACTTC. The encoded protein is CASSLAGRGETQYF.

Here the CDR3 reads CASSLVGEYNEQFF. CDR3 in DNA: TGCGCCAGCAGCTTGGTAGGGGAGTACAATGAGCAGTTCTTC. The rearrangement uses TRBV5-1 and TRBJ2-1; possibly TRBD1 or TRBD2 for D (5 bases each). Germline CDR1 is SGHRS and CDR2 is YFSETQ. The CDR3 is 14 residues long. V was shortened by 0 bases and J by 4 bases, with 8 bases between the two germline ends.

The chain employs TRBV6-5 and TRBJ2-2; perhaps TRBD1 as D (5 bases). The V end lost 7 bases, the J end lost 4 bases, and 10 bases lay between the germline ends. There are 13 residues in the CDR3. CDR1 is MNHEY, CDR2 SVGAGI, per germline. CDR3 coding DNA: TGTGCCAGCACCCAGACAGTCACCGGGGAGCTGTTTTTT. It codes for CASTQTVTGELFF.

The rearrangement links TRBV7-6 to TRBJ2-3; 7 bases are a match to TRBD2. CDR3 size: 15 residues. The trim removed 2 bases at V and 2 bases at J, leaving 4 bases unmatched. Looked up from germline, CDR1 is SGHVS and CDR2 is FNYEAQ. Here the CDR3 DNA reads TGTGCCAGCAGCTTACAAGCGGGGACCACAGATACGCAGTATTTT. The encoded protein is CASSLQAGTTDTQYF.

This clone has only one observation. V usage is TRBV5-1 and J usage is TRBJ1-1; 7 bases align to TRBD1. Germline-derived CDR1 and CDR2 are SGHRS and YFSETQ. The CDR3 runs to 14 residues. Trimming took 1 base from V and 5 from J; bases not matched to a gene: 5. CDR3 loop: CASSLTGARTEAFF. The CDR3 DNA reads TGCGCCAGCAGCTTGACAGGGGCTAGGACTGAAGCTTTCTTT.

The DNA of the CDR3 is TGTGCCAGCACACCCAGTCAGGCCATCCAGACCCTCCACTTT. It translates to CASTPSQAIQTLHF. V gene TRBV6-5 combines with J gene TRBJ1-6; no firm D call. CDR3 length: 14 amino acids. V was clipped by 7 bases and J by 14 bases, with 21 bases between them. Germline V lookup: CDR1 MNHEY, CDR2 SVGAGI.

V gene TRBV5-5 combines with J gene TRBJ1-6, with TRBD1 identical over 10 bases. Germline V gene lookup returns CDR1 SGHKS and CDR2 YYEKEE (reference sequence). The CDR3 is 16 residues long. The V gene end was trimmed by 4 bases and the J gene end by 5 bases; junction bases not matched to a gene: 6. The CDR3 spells CASSTTGQGHNSPLHF. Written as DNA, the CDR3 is TGTGCCAGCAGCACGACGGGACAGGGGCATAATTCACCCCTCCACTTT.

CDR3 in amino acids: CASSIGIGSGRSTYEQYF. The CDR3 DNA is TGTGCCAGTAGTATTGGGATCGGTAGCGGGAGATCGACCTACGAGCAGTACTTC. V gene TRBV19 combines with J gene TRBJ2-7; 9 bases are a match to TRBD2. V lost 3 bases and J lost 2; bases outside the gene matches: 14. The germline gives CDR1 LNHDA, CDR2 SQIVND (reference sequence). The CDR3 is 18 residues long.

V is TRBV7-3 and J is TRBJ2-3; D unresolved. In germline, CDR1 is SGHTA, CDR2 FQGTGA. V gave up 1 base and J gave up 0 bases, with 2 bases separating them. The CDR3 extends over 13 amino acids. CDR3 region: CASSLISTDTQYF. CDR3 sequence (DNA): TGTGCCAGCAGCTTAATTAGCACAGATACGCAGTATTTT.

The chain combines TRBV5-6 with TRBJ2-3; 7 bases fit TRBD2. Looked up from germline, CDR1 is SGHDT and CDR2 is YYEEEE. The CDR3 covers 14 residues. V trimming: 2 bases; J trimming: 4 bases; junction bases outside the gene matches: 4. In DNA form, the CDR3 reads TGTGCCAGCAGCTTTGGCGGGAGCCCAGATACGCAGTATTTT. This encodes CASSFGGSPDTQYF.

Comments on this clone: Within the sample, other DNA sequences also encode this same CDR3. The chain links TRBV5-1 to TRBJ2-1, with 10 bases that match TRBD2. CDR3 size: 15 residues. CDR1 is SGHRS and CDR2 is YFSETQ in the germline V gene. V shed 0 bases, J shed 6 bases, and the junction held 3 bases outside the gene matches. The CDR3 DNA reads TGCGCCAGCAGCTTGGCCCCTAGCGGGAGCAATGAGCAGTTCTTC. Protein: CASSLAPSGSNEQFF.

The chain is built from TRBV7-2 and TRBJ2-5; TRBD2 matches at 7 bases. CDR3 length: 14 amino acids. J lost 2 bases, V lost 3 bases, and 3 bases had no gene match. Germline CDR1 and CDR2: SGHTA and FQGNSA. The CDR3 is CASSFLGGQETQYF. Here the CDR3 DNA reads TGTGCCAGCAGCTTCCTCGGGGGGCAAGAGACCCAGTACTTC.

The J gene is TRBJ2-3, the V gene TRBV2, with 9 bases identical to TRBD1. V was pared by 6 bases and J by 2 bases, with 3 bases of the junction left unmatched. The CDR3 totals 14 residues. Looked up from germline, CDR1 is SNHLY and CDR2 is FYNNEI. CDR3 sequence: CASSLQGATDTQYF. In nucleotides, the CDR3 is TGTGCCAGCAGCCTACAGGGGGCCACAGATACGCAGTATTTT.

In nucleotides, the CDR3 is TGTGCCAGCAGGGACCGTACCTTCTACGAGCAGTACTTC. Residues: CASRDRTFYEQYF. The gene calls are TRBV6-6 and TRBJ2-7; D gene uncertain. Germline CDR1 is MNHNY and CDR2 is SVGAGI (reference sequence). CDR3 length: 13 amino acids. Trimming cost V 6 bases and J 3 bases, with 12 bases left between them.